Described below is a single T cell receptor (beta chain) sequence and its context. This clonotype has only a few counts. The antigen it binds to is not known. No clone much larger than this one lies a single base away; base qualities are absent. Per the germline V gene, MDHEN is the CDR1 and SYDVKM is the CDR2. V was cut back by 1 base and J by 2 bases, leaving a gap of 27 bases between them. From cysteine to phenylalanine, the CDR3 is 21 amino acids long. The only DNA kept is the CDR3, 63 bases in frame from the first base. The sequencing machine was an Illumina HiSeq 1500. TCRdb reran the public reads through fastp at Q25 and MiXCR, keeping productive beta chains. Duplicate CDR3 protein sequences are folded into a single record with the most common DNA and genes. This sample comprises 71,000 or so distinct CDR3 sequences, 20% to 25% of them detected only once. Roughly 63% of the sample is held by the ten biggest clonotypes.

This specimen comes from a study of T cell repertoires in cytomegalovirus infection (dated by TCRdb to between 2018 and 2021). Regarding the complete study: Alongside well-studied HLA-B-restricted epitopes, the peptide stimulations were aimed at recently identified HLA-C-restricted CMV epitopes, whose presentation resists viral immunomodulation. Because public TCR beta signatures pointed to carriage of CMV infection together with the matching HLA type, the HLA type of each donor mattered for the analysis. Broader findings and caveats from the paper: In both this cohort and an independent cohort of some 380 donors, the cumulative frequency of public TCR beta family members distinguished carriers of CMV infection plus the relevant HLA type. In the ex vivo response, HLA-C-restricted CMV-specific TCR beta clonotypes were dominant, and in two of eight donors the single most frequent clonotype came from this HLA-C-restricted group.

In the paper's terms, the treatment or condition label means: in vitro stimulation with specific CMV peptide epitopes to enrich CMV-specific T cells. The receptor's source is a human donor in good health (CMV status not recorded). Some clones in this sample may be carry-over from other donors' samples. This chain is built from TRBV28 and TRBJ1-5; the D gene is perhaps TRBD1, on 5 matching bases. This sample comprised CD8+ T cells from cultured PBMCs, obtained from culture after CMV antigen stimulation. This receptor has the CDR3 CASSLSTEGLTVRGGNQPQHF. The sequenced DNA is TGTGCCAGCAGTTTATCCACTGAGGGGTTGACAGTGCGGGGCGGCAATCAGCCCCAGCATTTT.